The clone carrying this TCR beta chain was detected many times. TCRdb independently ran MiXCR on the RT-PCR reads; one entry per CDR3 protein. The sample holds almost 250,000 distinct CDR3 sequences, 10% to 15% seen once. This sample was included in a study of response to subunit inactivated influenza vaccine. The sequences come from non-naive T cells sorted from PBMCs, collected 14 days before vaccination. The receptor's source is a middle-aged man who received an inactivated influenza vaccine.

CDR3 nucleotide sequence: TGTGCCAGCAGTTTAGGACTAGCGGCCTACAATGAGCAGTTCTTC. Translation: CASSLGLAAYNEQFF. The V gene is TRBV27, the J gene TRBJ2-1; TRBD2 aligns across 10 bases. V trimming: 2 bases; J trimming: 2 bases; junction bases outside the gene matches: 0. Germline V gene lookup returns CDR1 MNHEY and CDR2 SMNVEV (reference sequence). This CDR3 has 15 amino acids.